This T cell receptor (beta chain) was identified during a study of blood T cell repertoires in COVID-19. CDR1 is SGHAT and CDR2 is FQNNGV in the germline V gene. V was clipped by 6 bases and J by 8 bases, with 14 bases between them. CDR3 length: 13 residues. The repertoire was sequenced with immunoSEQ multiplex PCR; TCRdb's copy has only in-frame clones and lacks some. The sample includes 150,000 to 200,000 clones, roughly 79% of them seen just once. Source material: peripheral blood. The receptor was isolated from a woman in her 70s with acute or convalescent COVID-19. The chain couples TRBV11-2 to TRBJ2-1; a weak D match, TRBD2 (6 bases). The CDR3 DNA sequence: TGTGCCAGCAGACTCCGACTAGGATATGAGCAGTTCTTC. This translates into CASRLRLGYEQFF.